This TCR beta chain was documented in a study of blood T cell repertoires in COVID-19. Study summary: Acute and convalescent COVID-19 specimens originated in the United States, Italy and Spain. PBMCs, B-cell-depleted T cells, or T cells were the source of the cDNA or gDNA that made up the material.

Authors' data handling: It was from reference gene primer amplification that nucleated cell counts were estimated. Profiled with immunoSEQ multiplex PCR; TCRdb holds only in-frame clones, not every one. V and J calls and clone size follow that table, whereas D and trimming were derived from the DNA. The sample holds roughly 200,000 clones, approximately 86% seen once. Germline V gene lookup returns CDR1 SGHNT and CDR2 YENEEA. V was cut by 4 bases and J by 3 bases, with 7 bases left in between. This CDR3 is built from 13 residues. Seattle's enrolled individuals joined amid active infection and were then monitored longitudinally.

The clonotype was recovered from a woman between 45 and 65 years old with COVID-19, enrolled during active disease. Sequenced input: peripheral blood. The chain couples TRBV11-3 to TRBJ2-1, with D perhaps TRBD1 (5 bases). CDR3 region: CASSSDSYNEQFF. The CDR3 DNA sequence: TGTGCCAGCAGCTCCGACAGCTACAATGAGCAGTTCTTC.